This is a list of T cell receptor beta chains from one sample in a study of regulatory T cells in long-lasting Graves disease. TCRdb reprocessed the multiplex PCR reads via MiXCR and lists one record per CDR3 protein. Among around 460,000 distinct CDR3 sequences, roughly 22% were seen once, and the ten largest hold around 13%. This specimen was peripheral blood mononuclear cells (PBMCs), taken when the disease was refractory, from a patient treated with antithyroid drugs. The receptor set was obtained from a female donor with Graves disease. Both conserved end residues are trimmed from each CDR3. The D gene is left open where the match is weak.

d_gene	v_gene	j_gene	CDR3aa
NA	TRBV3-2	TRBJ2-7	ASSHKTTDPNYEQY
TRBD1	TRBV12-3/TRBV12-4	TRBJ1-2	ASSTTGGIYGYT
TRBD2	TRBV12-3/TRBV12-4	TRBJ2-5	ASSWDSGGAGETQY
TRBD2	TRBV28	TRBJ2-1	ASRTSGGDYNEQF
NA	TRBV13	TRBJ1-1	ASSLNRSPGANTEAF
NA	TRBV19	TRBJ2-5	ASSSSAAETQY
TRBD1	TRBV20-1	TRBJ1-4	SARGPGQGDEKLF
TRBD1	TRBV2	TRBJ1-1	ASRDRGLLNTEAF
NA	TRBV20-1	TRBJ1-5	SARGEALYSNQPQH
TRBD1	TRBV7-2	TRBJ1-4	ASSFRDRGEKLF
NA	TRBV9	TRBJ1-3	ASSVDRSSGNTIY
TRBD1	TRBV6-5	TRBJ2-1	ASSYNGGDRVRNEQF
NA	TRBV9	TRBJ2-4	ASSDGTAKNIQY
TRBD1	TRBV20-1	TRBJ2-7	SARAPGQGPYEQY
NA	TRBV12-5	TRBJ2-1	ASGLVPVTSSYNEQF
NA	TRBV29-1	TRBJ1-5	SVEVPGVPNQPQH
TRBD1	TRBV28	TRBJ1-2	ASSSHRGSNLGYT
TRBD1	TRBV28	TRBJ2-1	ASTLDRAYNEQF
TRBD2	TRBV6-1	TRBJ2-5	ASSRGLAPQETQY
NA	TRBV28	TRBJ1-2	ASSLPTGQYGYT
TRBD2	TRBV29-1	TRBJ2-7	SAILADSYEQY
NA	TRBV29-1	TRBJ2-5	SAGVLQETQY
TRBD1	TRBV2	TRBJ1-1	ASRAIRGRLMNTEAF
NA	TRBV20-1	TRBJ2-7	SARPRGSYEQY
TRBD1	TRBV29-1	TRBJ2-7	SVEDRASTYEQY
NA	TRBV6-9	TRBJ1-6	ASSYDSAKSSYNSPLH
NA	TRBV7-8	NA	ASKPETAYYEQY
NA	TRBV12-3/TRBV12-4	TRBJ1-2	ASSFRRGVGYT
NA	TRBV20-1	TRBJ2-5	SAHLPRGQETQY
NA	TRBV19	TRBJ2-2	ASSMGRTGELF
NA	TRBV10-2	TRBJ1-3	ASSESPYAGNTIY
TRBD1	TRBV28	TRBJ1-1	ASSTGTGWRNTEAF
NA	TRBV6-5	TRBJ1-6	ASSSRTGNSPLH
TRBD2	TRBV12-3/TRBV12-4	TRBJ2-3	ASSPAGLADRWDTQY
TRBD2	TRBV7-3	TRBJ2-7	ASSLRGGNYEQY
NA	TRBV29-1	TRBJ2-7	SVEEGNEQY
TRBD2	TRBV9	TRBJ2-2	ASSRSSGYTGELF
NA	TRBV11-3	TRBJ1-3	ASSLTSMSGNTIY
NA	TRBV30	TRBJ2-7	AWSLPRGEQY
NA	TRBV10-3	TRBJ2-5	AIRVSETQY
NA	TRBV12-3/TRBV12-4	TRBJ1-2	ASSLGFDGYT
NA	TRBV6-1	TRBJ1-5	ASTGMLLGNQPQH
NA	TRBV29-1	TRBJ1-3	SVEVSSSGNTIY
NA	TRBV10-3	TRBJ1-1	AISDGGEAF
TRBD1	TRBV19	TRBJ1-2	ASSPTGGVYGYT
NA	TRBV19	TRBJ1-1	ASRDRAVNTEAF
NA	TRBV13	TRBJ2-1	ASSSESGAFEQF
NA	TRBV7-6	TRBJ2-4	ASSLGGGTVLTKNIQY
NA	TRBV20-1	TRBJ1-1	SAKAPDRNTEAF
TRBD2	TRBV11-3	TRBJ2-7	ASSKTSGTYEQY
TRBD2	TRBV6-5	TRBJ2-1	ASSYLRQATSGGNEQF
NA	TRBV3-1	TRBJ2-5	ASSPPGVAETQY
TRBD1	TRBV28	TRBJ1-1	ASSVIYRGNTEAF
NA	TRBV20-1	TRBJ1-1	SANWGARTEAF
NA	TRBV6-5	TRBJ1-1	ASSSISQGEAF
NA	TRBV19	TRBJ2-7	ASSQGRSYEQY
TRBD1	TRBV4-3	TRBJ1-6	ASSQQGQGRSPLH
TRBD2	TRBV6-1	TRBJ2-7	ASRERGVAQKQY
NA	TRBV12-3/TRBV12-4	TRBJ1-1	ASSYLAGGTEAF